The 17 T cell receptor beta chains presented below share a single source sample, sequenced in a study of regulatory T cells in long-lasting Graves disease. Time point given: newly diagnosed GD, antithyroid drugs for less than 3 months. PBMC RNA was the source of the TCR library. Arm-PCR with iRepertoire HTBI primers amplified the CDR3 regions for these TCR beta libraries. Via MiXCR, TCRdb re-called the multiplex PCR reads, giving one row per CDR3 protein. The sample consists of 500,000 or so distinct CDR3 sequences, around 15% of them appearing once. This sample was shared with a second study, whose subject was T cells in Graves' hyperthyroidism and ophthalmopathy.

Sequenced material: peripheral blood mononuclear cells (PBMCs), taken at new diagnosis, from a patient treated with antithyroid drugs. The receptors shown here come from a man aged 35-49 years with Graves disease.

This clonotype was counted between two and nine times. This rearrangement joins TRBV5-1 to TRBJ2-1; 8 bases are a match to TRBD2. Germline V gene sequence: CDR1 SGHRS, CDR2 YFSETQ. The CDR3 contains 18 residues. The J segment lost 2 bases and the V segment lost 0 bases, leaving 10 bases of the junction unmatched. DNA for the CDR3: TGCGCCAGCAGCTTGGGTCGACGCGGGAGGAGAACCTACAATGAGCAGTTCTTC. Translated, it gives CASSLGRRGRRTYNEQFF.

This clonotype has a handful of counts. The CDR3 DNA reads TGTGCCAGCACCCGACTACCAGGGGTGGGTGAAGCTTTCTTT. It codes for CASTRLPGVGEAFF. The rearrangement uses TRBV6-1 and TRBJ1-1; tentative D call: TRBD1 (6 bases). The CDR3 runs to 14 residues. With 7 bases removed from V and 7 bases from J, the gap between germline ends came to 19 bases. Germline-derived CDR1 and CDR2 are MNHNS and SASEGT.

This chain links TRBV28 with TRBJ2-1, with D possibly called TRBD1 or TRBD2 (5 bases each). Per germline, CDR1 MDHEN and CDR2 SYDVKM. V was clipped by 2 bases and J by 5 bases, with 13 bases between them. The CDR3 sequence is 15 residues long. CDR3 coding DNA: TGTGCCAGCAGTTTACACCGGGGCCAAGACAATGAGCAGTTCTTC. It specifies CASSLHRGQDNEQFF.

Comment on this clonotype: This clone may be a read error of a much larger clone one base away. The chain carries TRBV6-2 or TRBV6-3 and TRBJ2-1, with TRBD2 matching over 8 bases. Germline CDR1 reads MNHEY; CDR2 reads SVGEGT. V lost 4 bases, J lost 10 bases, and 15 bases stayed unmatched. The CDR3 loop spans 16 amino acids. CDR3 coding DNA: TGTGCCAGCAGTTGCTCGGCGGGACTAGGCTCGGGAGAGCAGTTCTTC. Protein product: CASSCSAGLGSGEQFF.

This clonotype was counted a few times. The junction and the germline gene differ at one end; a read error may be behind it. The gene calls are TRBV30 and TRBJ2-1; TRBD2 matches at 14 bases. This CDR3 contains 15 residues. Per germline, CDR1 GTSNPN and CDR2 SVGIG (reference sequence). In DNA, the CDR3 is TGTGCCTGGAGGTCCCCGACTAGCGGGAGGGCCATTTTCCACTTC. This encodes CAWRSPTSGRAIFHF.

The rearrangement uses TRBV20-1 and TRBJ2-3; TRBD1 might be the D (5 bases). Looked up from germline, CDR1 is DFQATT and CDR2 is SNEGSKA (reference sequence). This CDR3 region has 14 residues. Between the trimmed V and J ends, which lost 3 bases and 0 bases, there was a span of 10 bases. In DNA form, the CDR3 reads TGCAGTGCTAGGAACCCAGGGAGCACAGATACGCAGTATTTT. This encodes CSARNPGSTDTQYF.

The rearrangement joins TRBV6-2 or TRBV6-3 to TRBJ2-2; the match to TRBD1 covers 9 bases. V shed 2 bases and J 5 bases; nucleotides not matched to a gene: 9. Germline V gene sequence: CDR1 MNHEY, CDR2 SVGEGT. The CDR3 consists of 17 residues. CDR3 protein: CASSYHRGLAATGELFF. Written as DNA, the CDR3 is TGTGCCAGCAGTTACCACAGGGGGCTAGCGGCTACCGGGGAGCTGTTTTTT.

There are many counts of this clonotype. The chain links TRBV2 to TRBJ1-2, with 10 bases aligning to TRBD1. The CDR3 is 15 amino acids. The junction had 10 bases not matched to a gene; V was cut back by 7 bases and J by 5 bases. The germline V gene has CDR1 SNHLY and CDR2 FYNNEI. CDR3 DNA: TGTGCCAGCACCCAAGTGTGGACAGGGGGTTATGGCTACACCTTC. Amino acids: CASTQVWTGGYGYTF.

This clonotype was counted between two and nine times. J is TRBJ2-1 and V is TRBV5-5; maybe TRBD2 (6 bases). The V and J ends lost 4 bases and 0 bases respectively, with 17 bases between them. CDR3 length equals 17 residues. From germline, CDR1 is SGHKS and CDR2 YYEKEE (reference sequence). The CDR3 nucleotides read TGTGCCAGCAGCGTCTCTATAGCGGTCAGCTCCTACAATGAGCAGTTCTTC. This codes for CASSVSIAVSSYNEQFF.

In nucleotides, the CDR3 is TGTGCCAGCAGCGTAGCCACTGCGCTATTCAATGAGCAGTTCTTC. It is translated as CASSVATALFNEQFF. The chain employs TRBV9 and TRBJ2-1; unclear D gene. CDR1 and CDR2 (germline): SGDLS, YYNGEE. V was pared by 0 bases and J by 6 bases, with 13 bases between. CDR3 length: 15 amino acids.

This chain links TRBV29-1 with TRBJ2-7, with 8 bases fitting TRBD1. V lost 7 bases, J lost 2 bases, and 10 bases stayed unmatched. Germline V gene data show CDR1 as SQVTM and CDR2 as ANQGSEA. This CDR3 has 14 amino acids. CDR3 protein: CSAGRTGLTYEQYF. The CDR3 nucleotides read TGCAGCGCCGGAAGGACAGGGTTAACCTACGAGCAGTACTTC.

V usage is TRBV6-2 or TRBV6-3 and J usage is TRBJ1-5, with 8 bases matching TRBD1. The CDR3 runs 16 residues. V lost 5 bases, J lost 4 bases, and 10 bases stayed unmatched. CDR1 is MNHEY, CDR2 SVGEGT, per germline. This CDR3 reads CASSPPRQGANQPQHF. CDR3 nucleotide sequence: TGTGCCAGCAGTCCGCCGCGTCAGGGGGCTAATCAGCCCCAGCATTTT.

Notes on this clonotype: It may be a read error: a sequence one base away is much more abundant. No conserved phenylalanine or tryptophan is present at the end of the CDR3, so a read error is the likely explanation. The chain employs TRBV30 and TRBJ2-2; possible D gene TRBD2, 5 bases. This CDR3 is built from 13 residues. Trimming took off 0 bases at V and 5 bases at J, with 7 bases between the two ends. Germline CDR1 and CDR2: GTSNPN and SVGIG (reference sequence). The CDR3 loop is CAWSVLVTGELFY. CDR3 DNA: TGTGCCTGGAGTGTACTAGTAACCGGGGAGCTGTTTTAT.

This clonotype was picked up many times. The chain combines TRBV18 with TRBJ1-5; 8 bases line up with TRBD1. V gave up 5 bases and J gave up 3 bases; unmatched junction bases: 6. The CDR3 is made up of 15 amino acids. Germline CDR1 and CDR2: KGHSH and LQKENI. CDR3 DNA sequence: TGTGCCAGCTCAGAAGACAGGGGAGTCAATCAGCCCCAGCATTTT. Translation: CASSEDRGVNQPQHF.

The chain carries TRBV7-2 and TRBJ1-2, with TRBD1 matching over 8 bases. The germline V gene encodes CDR1 SGHTA and CDR2 FQGNSA. The V segment lost 3 bases and the J segment 4 bases; nucleotides outside the gene matches: 16. The CDR3 has 18 residues. The DNA for the CDR3 is TGTGCCAGCAGCTTTAAGACCTTGACAGGGGTAGAGGGCTATGGCTACACCTTC. As protein: CASSFKTLTGVEGYGYTF.

The chain joins TRBV15 to TRBJ2-5; 7 bases agree with TRBD1. The CDR3 runs 18 residues. After removal of 1 base from V and 2 bases from J, the junction contained 13 bases not matched to a gene. CDR1 LNHNV and CDR2 YYDKDF come from the germline V gene (reference sequence). The CDR3 DNA reads as TGTGCCACCAGCAGAGCCCCCTGGACCCAGGGGGTACAAGAGACCCAGTACTTC. As protein: CATSRAPWTQGVQETQYF.

This clonotype was detected a few times. CDR3 residues: CSALATGNTEAFF. The CDR3 DNA follows: TGCAGTGCCCTCGCCACAGGGAACACTGAAGCTTTCTTT. The chain combines TRBV20-1 with TRBJ1-1; perhaps TRBD1 as D (5 bases). Germline V lookup: CDR1 DFQATT, CDR2 SNEGSKA (reference sequence). The CDR3 length is 13 residues. The ends were cut back, 6 bases at V and 1 base at J, with 12 bases in the middle.